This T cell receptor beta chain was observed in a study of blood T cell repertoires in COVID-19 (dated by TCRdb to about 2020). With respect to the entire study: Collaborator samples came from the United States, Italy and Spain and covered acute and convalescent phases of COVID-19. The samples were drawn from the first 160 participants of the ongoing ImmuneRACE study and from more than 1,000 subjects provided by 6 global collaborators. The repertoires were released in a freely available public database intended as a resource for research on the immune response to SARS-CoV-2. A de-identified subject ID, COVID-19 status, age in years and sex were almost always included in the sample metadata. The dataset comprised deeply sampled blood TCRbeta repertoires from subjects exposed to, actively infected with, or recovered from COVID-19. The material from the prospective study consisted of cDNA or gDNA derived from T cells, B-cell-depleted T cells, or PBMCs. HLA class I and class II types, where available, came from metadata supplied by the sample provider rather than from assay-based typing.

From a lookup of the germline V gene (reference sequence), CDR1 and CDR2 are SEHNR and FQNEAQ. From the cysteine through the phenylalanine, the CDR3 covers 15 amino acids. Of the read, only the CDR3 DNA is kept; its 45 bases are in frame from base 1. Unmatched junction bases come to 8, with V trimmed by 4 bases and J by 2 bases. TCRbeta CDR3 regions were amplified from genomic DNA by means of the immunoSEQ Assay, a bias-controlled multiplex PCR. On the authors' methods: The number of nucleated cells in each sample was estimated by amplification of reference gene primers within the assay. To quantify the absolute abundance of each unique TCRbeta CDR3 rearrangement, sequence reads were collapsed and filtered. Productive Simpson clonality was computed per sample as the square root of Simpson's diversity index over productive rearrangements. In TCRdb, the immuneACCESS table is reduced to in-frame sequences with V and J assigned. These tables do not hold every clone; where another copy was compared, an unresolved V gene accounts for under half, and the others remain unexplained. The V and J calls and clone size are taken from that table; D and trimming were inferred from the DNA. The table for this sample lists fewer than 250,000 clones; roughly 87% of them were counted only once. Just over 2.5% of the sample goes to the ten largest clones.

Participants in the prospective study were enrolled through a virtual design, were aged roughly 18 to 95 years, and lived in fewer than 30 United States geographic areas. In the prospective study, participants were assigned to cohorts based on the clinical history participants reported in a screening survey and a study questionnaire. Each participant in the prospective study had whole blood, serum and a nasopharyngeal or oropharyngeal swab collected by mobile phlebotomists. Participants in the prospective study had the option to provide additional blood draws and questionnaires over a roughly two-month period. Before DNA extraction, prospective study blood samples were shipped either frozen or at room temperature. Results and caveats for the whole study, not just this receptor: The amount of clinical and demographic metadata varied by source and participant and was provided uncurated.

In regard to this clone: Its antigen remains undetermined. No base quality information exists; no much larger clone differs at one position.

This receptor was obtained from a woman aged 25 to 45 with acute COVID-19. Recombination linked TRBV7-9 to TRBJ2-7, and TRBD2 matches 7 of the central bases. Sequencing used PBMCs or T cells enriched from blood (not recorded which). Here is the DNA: TGTGCCAGCAGCTGGAGCGGGGCCAGAACCTACGAGCAGTACTTC. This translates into CASSWSGARTYEQYF.